The present T cell receptor beta chain was sequenced within a study of cytomegalovirus exposure and HLA in healthy donors. The PCR used 60 Vbeta and 13 Jbeta primers. Profiled with immunoSEQ multiplex PCR; TCRdb holds only in-frame clones, not every one. The sample data list under 200,000 clones. Remarks on this clone: What it recognizes is unknown.

The CDR3 contains 17 residues. CDR1 and CDR2 from the germline V gene are SEHNR and FQNEAQ (reference sequence). The V end was cut by 4 bases, the J end by 7 bases, with 25 bases between. General study results and limits: Most TCR sequences proved rare, with some public TCRs found in many donors. In a later analysis, parvovirus B19, influenza, CMV and Epstein-Barr virus appeared linked to several top co-occurrence clusters. The study designated about 180 TCR beta chains cytomegalovirus-associated.

This sequence originates from a man aged 25-40 years in good health and CMV-seronegative. The J gene is TRBJ1-2, the V gene TRBV7-9; no reliable D call. The source material was PBMCs. Here the CDR3 reads CASSSNRRREGSLGYTF. CDR3 nucleotides: TGTGCCAGCAGCTCCAACCGACGCCGAGAGGGCTCCCTTGGCTACACCTTC.